The 17 T cell receptor beta chains listed next were all sequenced from one sample in a study of T cells in Graves' hyperthyroidism and ophthalmopathy. Amplified regions were TCR beta CDR3 sequences from RNA transcripts. The study used the HTBI primer set for a first-round RT-PCR of the TCR CDR3. TCRdb analysed the multiplex PCR reads with MiXCR anew, one entry per CDR3 protein. Among a few hundred thousand distinct CDR3 sequences listed, roughly 15% were seen once. Sequencing used blood. The receptors derive from a woman aged 18-35 years with Graves' hyperthyroidism.

In this sample, this clonotype turned up many times. The chain recombines TRBV7-9 with TRBJ1-5; unclear D gene. Germline V lookup: CDR1 SEHNR, CDR2 FQNEAQ (reference sequence). The CDR3 has 15 residues. V was trimmed by 1 base and J by 5 bases, leaving 12 bases between them. DNA of the CDR3: TGTGCCAGCAGCTTAGGCGACTCCGGCCATCAGCCCCAGCATTTT. It yields the protein CASSLGDSGHQPQHF.

The chain recombines TRBV2 with TRBJ2-7; D gene uncertain. The ends were cut back, 6 bases at V and 6 bases at J, with 15 bases in the middle. CDR1 and CDR2 from the germline V gene are SNHLY and FYNNEI. The CDR3 sequence is 13 residues long. This CDR3 reads CASSANGYGEQYF. In DNA form, the CDR3 reads TGTGCCAGCAGCGCCAACGGATACGGCGAGCAGTACTTC.

This clonotype was detected ten times or more. The genes are TRBV12-3 or TRBV12-4 and TRBJ2-1; 9 bases line up with TRBD1. V lost 6 bases and J lost 5; bases outside the gene matches: 5. CDR3 length equals 14 residues. The CDR3 sequence: CASRPTGGNNEQFF. In DNA form, the CDR3 reads TGTGCCAGCAGGCCCACAGGGGGCAACAATGAGCAGTTCTTC.

The chain is built from TRBV20-1 and TRBJ2-1; D unresolved. CDR1 and CDR2 (germline): DFQATT, SNEGSKA (reference sequence). This CDR3 region has 12 residues. V dropped 4 bases and J dropped 2 bases, with 6 bases sitting between them. This CDR3 is CSATWTYNEQFF. The CDR3 DNA reads TGCAGTGCTACCTGGACCTACAATGAGCAGTTCTTC.

As for this clonotype: A much larger clone differs from this one at a single base, so this may be a read error. The chain has TRBV12-3 or TRBV12-4 and TRBJ1-5; no clear D gene. The V gene lost 1 base and the J gene lost 8 bases, with 12 bases spanning the gap. This CDR3 has 14 residues. The chain's CDR3 is CASSLVPHSEPQHF. The CDR3 DNA reads as TGTGCCAGCAGTTTAGTCCCACATTCGGAGCCCCAGCATTTT.

This clonotype occurred many times. Written as DNA, the CDR3 is TGCAGCGTTGGAAGTCTTCTGAGGGTCGACACAGATACGCAGTATTTT. This codes for CSVGSLLRVDTDTQYF. The rearrangement joins TRBV29-1 to TRBJ2-3, with D perhaps matching TRBD2 (5 bases). V was clipped by 4 bases and J by 2 bases, with 19 bases between them. This CDR3 is built from 16 residues. Germline loops: CDR1 SQVTM, CDR2 ANQGSEA.

Notes on this clonotype: With a much larger clone just one base away, this may be a read error. The chain links TRBV9 to TRBJ2-6; D gene uncertain. This CDR3 region has 14 residues. V dropped 4 bases and J dropped 1 base, with 6 bases sitting between them. Germline V gene data show CDR1 as SGDLS and CDR2 as YYNGEE. CDR3 amino acids: CASSLKSGANVLTF. CDR3 DNA sequence: TGTGCCAGCAGCTTAAAATCTGGGGCCAACGTCCTGACTTTC.

This clonotype was recorded at least ten times. The rearrangement joins TRBV7-2 to TRBJ2-5, with 8 bases identical to TRBD1. With V trimmed by 5 bases and J by 2 bases, 13 bases remained unmatched. This CDR3 has 17 residues. Germline values: CDR1 SGHTA, CDR2 FQGNSA. The DNA of the CDR3 is TGTGCCAGCAGCAAGACCCCCGGGACAGGAACTCAAGAGACCCAGTACTTC. As protein: CASSKTPGTGTQETQYF.

Comments on this clonotype: A clone one base away is much larger, so this may be a read error. The rearrangement uses TRBV7-9 and TRBJ2-2; tentative D call: TRBD2 (5 bases). The CDR3 spans 18 residues. CDR1 is SEHNR, CDR2 FQNEAQ, per germline (reference sequence). V was trimmed by 4 bases and J by 0 bases, leaving 18 bases between them. CDR3 sequence: CASSSSTGIGSNTGELFF. The CDR3, as DNA: TGTGCCAGCAGCTCTTCAACCGGGATAGGATCGAACACCGGGGAGCTGTTTTTT.

This clonotype was counted ten times or more. The rearrangement links TRBV30 to TRBJ1-6; D gene unclear. Germline CDR1 reads GTSNPN; CDR2 reads SVGIG (reference sequence). V lost 4 bases and J lost 7, with 14 bases in between. CDR3 length: 14 residues. CDR3 nucleotides: TGTGCCTGGACCCTTAGGACGGCAAATTCACCCCTCCACTTT. This gives the protein CAWTLRTANSPLHF.

This clonotype came up many times. CDR3 residues: CASSPGTSGRETQYF. DNA for the CDR3: TGTGCCAGCTCACCAGGGACTAGCGGCCGGGAGACCCAGTACTTC. The rearrangement links TRBV18 to TRBJ2-5, with 11 bases matching TRBD2. Germline V gene data show CDR1 as KGHSH and CDR2 as LQKENI. The CDR3 length is 15 residues. J lost 5 bases, V lost 2 bases, and 4 bases had no gene match.

A note on this clonotype: A single base separates this from a much larger clone, so it may be a read error. CDR3 sequence (DNA): TGTGCCAGCAGGATAGACAGTTCCTACGAGCAGTGCTTC. Protein sequence: CASRIDSSYEQCF. This chain connects TRBV28 to TRBJ2-7; the D gene is possibly TRBD1 (5 bases). The germline gives CDR1 MDHEN, CDR2 SYDVKM. The CDR3 sequence is 13 residues long. The whole variable domain, filled in from reference TRBV28 and TRBJ2-7, reads DVKVTQSSRYLVKRTGEKVFLECVQDMDHENMFWYRQDPGLGLRLIYFSYDVKMKEKGDIPEGYSVSREKKERFSLILESASTNQTSMYLCASRIDSSYEQCFGPGTRLTVT.

At least ten counts were recorded for this clonotype. The chain has TRBV3-1 and TRBJ1-4; D ambiguous. The CDR3 runs 13 residues. Between the trimmed V and J ends, which lost 1 base and 10 bases, there was a span of 10 bases. Per germline, CDR1 LGHDT and CDR2 YNNKEL (reference sequence). The CDR3 here is CASSQGREGKLFF. As DNA, the CDR3 is TGTGCCAGCAGCCAAGGTCGGGAGGGAAAACTGTTTTTT.

This clonotype came up a few times. The chain recombines TRBV28 with TRBJ1-1; possibly TRBD1 for D (6 bases). V lost 6 bases, J lost 4 bases, and 18 bases lay in between. CDR1 is MDHEN and CDR2 is SYDVKM in the germline V gene. CDR3 length: 15 residues. CDR3 DNA: TGTGCCAGCAGATCCCAACAGGGTTTGGGCACTGAAGCTTTCTTT. It specifies CASRSQQGLGTEAFF.

This clonotype has a count of ten or more. V and J are TRBV2 and TRBJ2-1, with 8 bases aligning to TRBD2. Germline V gene sequence: CDR1 SNHLY, CDR2 FYNNEI. The CDR3 loop spans 12 amino acids. J gave up 7 bases and V 6 bases, and 2 bases lay outside the gene matches. The CDR3 protein is CASSRLANEQFF. DNA for the CDR3: TGTGCCAGCAGCAGACTAGCGAATGAGCAGTTCTTC.

This clonotype was counted many times. The J gene is TRBJ2-7, the V gene TRBV11-2; TRBD1 aligns across 7 bases. CDR3 length: 14 residues. Germline trimming cut 5 bases from V and 4 bases from J; bases unmatched to any gene: 8. CDR1 and CDR2 from the germline V gene are SGHAT and FQNNGV. CDR3 loop: CASSVGGRSYEQYF. CDR3 in DNA: TGTGCCAGCAGCGTAGGGGGCAGGTCTTACGAGCAGTACTTC.

This clonotype came up many times. The gene calls are TRBV3-1 and TRBJ2-3, with D possibly being TRBD1 (6 bases). Trimming left V 8 bases short and J 2 bases short, with 17 bases between. Germline V gene sequence: CDR1 LGHDT, CDR2 YNNKEL (reference sequence). This CDR3 is built from 15 residues. The CDR3 coding sequence is TGTGCCAGCGCACTGAGAGGGGGAGTCACAGATACGCAGTATTTT. It encodes CASALRGGVTDTQYF.